One sample yielded the 14 T cell receptor beta chains listed below, sequenced in a study of PD-1 blockade in classical Hodgkin lymphoma. Time point of the sample: cycle 4 day 1 (C4D1), after five to seven weeks of nivolumab. Each and every patient relapsed after autologous stem cell transplantation, and patients got differing brentuximab vedotin exposure. The study purified CD4+ T cells from thawed PBMCs using magnetic negative selection. Some clones are missing from TCRdb's copy, which holds only in-frame ones; the method was immunoSEQ multiplex PCR. The data contain about 11,000 clones, 70% to 75% of them singletons. Sequencing used CD4+ T cells from blood, obtained before the fourth cycle of nivolumab. These receptor sequences come from a human donor with classical Hodgkin lymphoma.

The rearrangement joins TRBV29-1 to TRBJ1-2; 10 bases match TRBD1. CDR3 length equals 14 residues. The V and J ends lost 7 bases and 7 bases, in that order; junction bases with no gene match: 12. Germline V lookup: CDR1 SQVTM, CDR2 ANQGSEA. The CDR3 spells CSALGDRGTSGYTF. In DNA, the CDR3 is TGCAGCGCCCTAGGGGACAGGGGAACTTCTGGCTACACCTTC.

This clone has a handful of counts. The chain combines TRBV27 with TRBJ1-2; 8 bases are shared with TRBD1. J was trimmed by 7 bases and V by 1 base; bases with no gene match: 8. The CDR3 length is 15 residues. Germline lookup yields CDR1 MNHEY and CDR2 SMNVEV (reference sequence). CDR3 sequence reads: CASSLWAGGAGGYTF. The CDR3 bases are TGTGCCAGCAGTTTATGGGCAGGGGGCGCTGGTGGCTACACCTTC.

The J gene is TRBJ1-2, the V gene TRBV5-4, with D possibly being TRBD1 (5 bases). Germline CDR1 reads SGHNT; CDR2 reads YYREEE (reference sequence). V lost 0 bases and J 6 bases, leaving 9 bases between the germline ends. The CDR3 covers 13 residues. The DNA of the CDR3 is TGTGCCAGCAGCTTGGCCCGGGGGGATGGCTACACCTTC. It yields the protein CASSLARGDGYTF.

This clone was seen a handful of times. The chain uses TRBV28 and TRBJ1-4; tentative D call: TRBD1 (6 bases). With 6 bases removed from V and 8 bases from J, the gap between germline ends came to 10 bases. Germline CDR1 MDHEN, CDR2 SYDVKM. The CDR3 covers 12 residues. The CDR3 region is CASRGTSEKLFF. CDR3 in DNA: TGTGCCAGCAGGGGGACATCGGAAAAACTGTTTTTT.

The chain recombines TRBV6-1 with TRBJ2-7, with D possibly called TRBD1 or TRBD2 (6 bases each). Per the germline V gene, CDR1 is MNHNS and CDR2 is SASEGT. V was shortened by 10 bases and J by 6 bases, with 16 bases between the two germline ends. There are 12 residues in the CDR3. The CDR3 here is CATYLGGIEQYF. CDR3 coding DNA: TGTGCCACTTATTTAGGGGGGATCGAGCAGTACTTC.

This clone was recorded once. The gene calls are TRBV4-2 and TRBJ1-1; perhaps TRBD1 as D (6 bases). The CDR3 has 14 amino acids. The V end was cut by 0 bases, the J end by 5 bases, with 10 bases between. Germline V gene data show CDR1 as LGHNA and CDR2 as YNFKEQ. For the CDR3, the DNA is TGTGCCAGCAGCCAAGATCAGGGGTGGACTGAAGCTTTCTTT. Translated, it gives CASSQDQGWTEAFF.

J is TRBJ2-7 and V is TRBV11-2; 9 bases are shared with TRBD2. The CDR3 spans 15 residues. With V trimmed by 5 bases and J by 3 bases, 8 bases remained unmatched. Germline loops: CDR1 SGHAT, CDR2 FQNNGV. The CDR3 nucleotides read TGTGCCAGCAGCCCGGATAGCGGGAGTTTCTACGAGCAGTACTTC. Translating it yields CASSPDSGSFYEQYF.

The rearrangement links TRBV10-3 to TRBJ2-6; TRBD2 is a possible D gene (6 bases). Trimming took 3 bases from V and 0 from J, leaving 12 bases between them. CDR1 ENHRY and CDR2 SYGVKD come from the germline V gene. The CDR3 extends over 17 amino acids. CDR3 in DNA: TGTGCCATCAGTGATTACGGGAGTGACTCTGGGGCCAACGTCCTGACTTTC. Translation gives CAISDYGSDSGANVLTF.

The CDR3 sequence is CASSPFGLGNTIYF. The CDR3 bases are TGTGCCAGCAGCCCATTCGGACTTGGAAACACCATATATTTT. This sequence joins TRBV5-6 and TRBJ1-3; D not certain. The V gene's germline CDR1 is SGHDT and CDR2 YYEEEE. The V and J ends lost 4 bases and 3 bases respectively, with 11 bases between them. The CDR3 runs to 14 residues.

The chain couples TRBV7-8 to TRBJ2-6; 8 bases are shared with TRBD1. The CDR3 covers 18 residues. The germline CDR1 and CDR2 sequences are SGHVS and FQNEAQ. V lost 2 bases to trimming and J lost 0 bases; unmatched junction nucleotides: 6. The CDR3 DNA is TGTGCCAGCAGCTTAAGGGGACAGGAGAGCTCTGGGGCCAACGTCCTGACTTTC. It yields the protein CASSLRGQESSGANVLTF. The whole variable domain, filled in from reference TRBV7-8 and TRBJ2-6, reads GAGVSQSPRYKVAKRGQDVALRCDPISGHVSLFWYQQALGQGPEFLTYFQNEAQLDKSGLPSDRFFAERPEGSVSTLKIQRTQQEDSAVYLCASSLRGQESSGANVLTFGAGSRLTVL.

The chain joins TRBV18 to TRBJ2-1; 14 bases line up with TRBD2. V lost 0 bases, J lost 8 bases, and 3 bases stayed unmatched. The V gene's germline CDR1 is KGHSH and CDR2 LQKENI. The CDR3 totals 16 residues. The CDR3 DNA is TGTGCCAGCTCACCACCGACTAGCGGGAGGGGCTATGAGCAGTTCTTC. Its translation is CASSPPTSGRGYEQFF.

The chain uses TRBV11-2 and TRBJ1-1; 8 bases are a match to TRBD1. Germline CDR1 SGHAT, CDR2 FQNNGV. With 4 bases clipped from V and 10 bases from J, the junction kept 11 bases outside the gene matches. The CDR3 runs 14 residues. CDR3 loop: CASSSQTGGQGAFF. The CDR3 DNA sequence: TGTGCCAGCAGCTCGCAAACAGGGGGACAAGGAGCTTTCTTT. The whole variable domain, filled in from reference TRBV11-2 and TRBJ1-1, reads EAGVAQSPRYKIIEKRQSVAFWCNPISGHATLYWYQQILGQGPKLLIQFQNNGVVDDSQLPKDRFSAERLKGVDSTLKIQPAKLEDSAVYLCASSSQTGGQGAFFGQGTRLTVV.

The V gene is TRBV30, the J gene TRBJ2-7; TRBD1 aligns across 9 bases. The CDR3 totals 14 residues. J gave up 6 bases and V 0 bases, and 6 bases lay outside the gene matches. The germline gives CDR1 GTSNPN, CDR2 SVGIG (reference sequence). CDR3 nucleotide sequence: TGTGCCTGGAGTGTACAGGGGGCTCTGGGCGAGCAGTACTTC. Encoded protein: CAWSVQGALGEQYF.

This clone came up once. This rearrangement joins TRBV4-3 to TRBJ2-7, with a weak D call TRBD2 (6 bases). There are 15 residues in the CDR3. Germline V gene sequence: CDR1 LGHNA, CDR2 YSLEER. The V end lost 1 base, the J end lost 5 bases, and 15 bases lay between the germline ends. CDR3 nucleotides: TGCGCCAGCAGCCAAGTGGGGACTGCCCCCCACGAGCAGTACTTC. Translation: CASSQVGTAPHEQYF.